The source of this TCR beta chain is a study of breast tumors, draining lymph nodes, adjacent tissues (dated by TCRdb to 2016 to 2018). Context from the whole study: Breast cancer patients provided tumor, adjacent nontumor tissue and axillary lymph nodes, and the study compared the TCR beta repertoires across these three sources. The study aimed to assess the relationships and possible T-cell exchange between tumor, surrounding tissue and draining lymph node repertoires in human breast cancer. Beyond this particular receptor, the publication reports: The similarity between tumor and nontumor tissue repertoires was significantly greater in luminal-like breast cancer than in basal-like breast cancer. The data were considered consistent with most tumor T cells being derived from the lymph node and subsequently expanding within tumor tissue. Rather than being directly demonstrated, the conclusion that tumor T cells originate in lymph nodes was presented as consistent with a hypothesis. Tumors showed preferential V and J gene usage, and their T-cell repertoire diversity fell below that of lymph nodes yet above that of nontumor tissue.

CDR1 and CDR2, looked up from the germline V gene (reference sequence), are DFQATT and SNEGSKA. Its CDR3 holds 16 amino acids, cysteine through phenylalanine. The read is trimmed to its CDR3 DNA, 48 bases read in frame from base 1. Unmatched junction bases come to 10, with V trimmed by 2 bases and J by 3 bases. The run used an Illumina HiSeq 2000. TCR beta chain libraries were generated by multiplex PCR amplification. The amplified TCR beta chain products were analyzed by high-throughput sequencing. Using fastp at Q25 and MiXCR, TCRdb reprocessed the public reads and kept productive beta chains. All rows with the same CDR3 protein become a single entry with the most common DNA and genes. The sample yields approximately 230,000 distinct CDR3 sequences; less than 35% were counted once. The ten largest clones capture about 3.9% of the sample. This clonotype has more than one count but fewer than ten. No antigen is known for it. One base away there is no much larger clone; base qualities are not given.

Lymph node samples were obtained from the axillary draining lymph nodes of breast cancer patients. The sample was axillary lymph node tissue. The chain employs TRBV20-1 and TRBJ1-1; TRBD1 matches 9 bases in the middle. The receptor was isolated from a female donor with breast cancer. Some clones in this sample may be carry-over from other donors' samples. The DNA reads as follows: TGCAGTGCTAGATTCCGTGACAGGGGGGGAGACACTGAAGCTTTCTTT. It is translated as CSARFRDRGGDTEAFF.